Each of the 16 T cell receptor beta chains below was sequenced from the same sample in a study of blood T cell repertoires in COVID-19. The data were produced by immunoSEQ multiplex PCR, yet TCRdb's version contains in-frame clones alone and is incomplete. Of some 130,000 clones listed, around 89% are singletons. The sample comprised peripheral blood. All receptors derive from a man aged 60-69 years with active or convalescent COVID-19.

The chain couples TRBV18 to TRBJ2-5, with a tentative D call TRBD2 (6 bases). V dropped 3 bases and J dropped 5 bases, with 16 bases sitting between them. Germline CDR1 reads KGHSH; CDR2 reads LQKENI. This CDR3 comprises 15 residues. CDR3 sequence: CASSPPAGGPETQYF. CDR3 DNA sequence: TGTGCCAGCTCACCCCCCGCCGGGGGTCCGGAGACCCAGTACTTC.

This clone has just one count. The DNA of the CDR3 is TGTGCCACCAGATCAGGGGCGGAAAATGAAAAACTGTTTTTT. This encodes CATRSGAENEKLFF. This chain uses TRBV24-1 with TRBJ1-4; maybe TRBD1 (6 bases). Germline V gene data show CDR1 as KGHDR and CDR2 as SFDVKD. The CDR3 runs to 14 residues. Trimming removed 7 bases from V and 5 bases from J, with 13 bases in between.

The chain employs TRBV29-1 and TRBJ1-2; D ambiguous. This CDR3 spans 12 amino acids. V was cut by 1 base and J by 6 bases, with 9 bases left in between. The germline CDR1 and CDR2 sequences are SQVTM and ANQGSEA. The CDR3 here is CSVEGQVNGYTF. The CDR3 region has the DNA TGCAGCGTTGAAGGGCAGGTTAATGGCTACACCTTC.

The gene calls are TRBV7-2 and TRBJ2-3; a weak D match, TRBD2 (5 bases). V shed 4 bases and J shed 0 bases, with 8 bases lying between them. The CDR3 has 14 residues. The germline V gene encodes CDR1 SGHTA and CDR2 FQGNSA. Here the CDR3 reads CASSSGYSTDTQYF. CDR3 bases: TGTGCCAGCAGCTCGGGGTATAGCACAGATACGCAGTATTTT. Filled out from reference TRBV7-2 and TRBJ2-3, the complete variable domain reads GAGVSQSPSNKVTEKGKDVELRCDPISGHTALYWYRQSLGQGLEFLIYFQGNSAPDKSGLPSDRFSAERTGGSVSTLTIQRTQQEDSAVYLCASSSGYSTDTQYFGPGTRLTVL.

This chain joins TRBV7-8 and TRBJ1-5, with 7 bases identical to TRBD1. Germline trimming cut 5 bases from V and 4 bases from J; bases unmatched to any gene: 5. The CDR3 spans 14 residues. The germline gives CDR1 SGHVS, CDR2 FQNEAQ. Here the CDR3 DNA reads TGTGCCAGCAGCCGAGGGACAGCTAATCAGCCCCAGCATTTT. Its protein product is CASSRGTANQPQHF.

The V gene is TRBV10-3, the J gene TRBJ1-2; D is possibly TRBD1 (5 bases). Germline V gene lookup returns CDR1 ENHRY and CDR2 SYGVKD. There are 13 residues in the CDR3. V was trimmed by 4 bases and J by 6 bases, leaving 12 bases between them. The CDR3 here is CAISGAREDGYTF. The DNA of the CDR3 is TGTGCCATCAGTGGTGCCAGGGAGGATGGCTACACCTTC.

The rearrangement uses TRBV14 and TRBJ2-5, with 8 bases identical to TRBD2. J was trimmed by 4 bases and V by 2 bases; bases with no gene match: 18. CDR3 size: 19 residues. Germline V gives CDR1 SGHDN, CDR2 FVKESK. CDR3 sequence (DNA): TGTGCCAGCAGCCAAAATATAGGCCTCAGAGCGGGAGCGGGAGAGACCCAGTACTTC. It translates to CASSQNIGLRAGAGETQYF. The full variable domain, in which reference TRBV14 and TRBJ2-5 provide the parts outside the CDR3, is EAGVTQFPSHSVIEKGQTVTLRCDPISGHDNLYWYRRVMGKEIKFLLHFVKESKQDESGMPNNRFLAERTGGTYSTLKVQPAELEDSGVYFCASSQNIGLRAGAGETQYFGPGTRLLVL.

The rearrangement joins TRBV5-4 to TRBJ2-4, with a weak D call TRBD1 (5 bases). The ends were cut back, 4 bases at V and 0 bases at J, with 14 bases in the middle. Germline V gene lookup returns CDR1 SGHNT and CDR2 YYREEE (reference sequence). The CDR3 runs to 16 residues. CDR3 bases: TGTGCCAGCAGCAAAACAGGTGAAATAGCCAAAAACATTCAGTACTTC. Its translation: CASSKTGEIAKNIQYF.

The chain links TRBV18 to TRBJ1-3; no clear D gene. The V end was cut by 2 bases, the J end by 0 bases, with 8 bases between. The CDR3 runs to 15 residues. Looked up from germline, CDR1 is KGHSH and CDR2 is LQKENI. The DNA of the CDR3 is TGTGCCAGCTCACCAGGCAGTCCCTCTGGAAACACCATATATTTT. Translated, it gives CASSPGSPSGNTIYF. Complete variable domain (other parts from reference TRBV18 and TRBJ1-3): NAGVMQNPRHLVRRRGQEARLRCSPMKGHSHVYWYRQLPEEGLKFMVYLQKENIIDESGMPKERFSAEFPKEGPSILRIQQVVRGDSAAYFCASSPGSPSGNTIYFGEGSWLTVV.

CDR3 in amino acids: CASSYDSGHQPQHF. The CDR3, as DNA: TGTGCCAGCAGTTATGACTCAGGGCATCAGCCCCAGCATTTT. V and J are TRBV6-5 and TRBJ1-5, with D maybe TRBD1 (5 bases). CDR1 is MNHEY and CDR2 is SVGAGI in the germline V gene. There are 14 residues in the CDR3. The V end was cut by 3 bases, the J end by 5 bases, with 11 bases between.

The chain combines TRBV19 with TRBJ2-5; 7 bases match TRBD1. J was trimmed by 5 bases and V by 6 bases; bases with no gene match: 12. The CDR3 consists of 15 residues. The germline V gene has CDR1 LNHDA and CDR2 SQIVND (reference sequence). The CDR3 here is CASSIFPGTVETQYF. The CDR3, as DNA: TGTGCCAGTAGCATCTTCCCCGGGACAGTCGAGACCCAGTACTTC.

The rearrangement joins TRBV5-8 to TRBJ1-1; D unclear. Trimming stripped 2 bases from V and 0 bases from J, with 8 bases between. The germline gives CDR1 SGHTS, CDR2 YDEGEE. The CDR3 covers 14 residues. The CDR3 nucleotides read TGTGCCAGCAGCTTCCGAGGCCTGAACACTGAAGCTTTCTTT. Its protein product is CASSFRGLNTEAFF.

This clone was counted between two and nine times. V usage is TRBV28 and J usage is TRBJ1-5; TRBD1 aligns across 10 bases. J gave up 6 bases and V 8 bases, and 4 bases lay outside the gene matches. This CDR3 region has 13 residues. CDR1 and CDR2 (germline): MDHEN, SYDVKM. The CDR3 nucleotides are TGTGCCAGCGTAGACAGGGGGCTTCAGCCCCAGCATTTT. Its translation is CASVDRGLQPQHF. The full variable domain, in which reference TRBV28 and TRBJ1-5 provide the parts outside the CDR3, is DVKVTQSSRYLVKRTGEKVFLECVQDMDHENMFWYRQDPGLGLRLIYFSYDVKMKEKGDIPEGYSVSREKKERFSLILESASTNQTSMYLCASVDRGLQPQHFGDGTRLSIL.

A word on this clone: At one of its ends the junction is not consistent with the germline gene, which may arise from a read error. The chain couples TRBV5-6 to TRBJ2-7; TRBD2 aligns across 13 bases. The CDR3 contains 14 residues. Looked up from germline, CDR1 is SGHDT and CDR2 is YYEEEE. CDR3 sequence (DNA): TGTGCCAGCAGCTCACTAGCGGGGGGGCCTCCTGTAGTCTTC. Translated: CASSSLAGGPPVVF.

The rearrangement links TRBV18 to TRBJ2-1; the D gene is possibly TRBD1 (6 bases). V lost 0 bases and J 8 bases, leaving 11 bases between the germline ends. CDR1 and CDR2 (germline): KGHSH, LQKENI. This CDR3 region has 14 residues. Here the CDR3 reads CASSPPPRQDEQFF. The CDR3 nucleotides are TGTGCCAGCTCACCACCACCCCGACAGGATGAGCAGTTCTTC. The complete variable domain, with remaining parts taken from reference TRBV18 and TRBJ2-1, reads NAGVMQNPRHLVRRRGQEARLRCSPMKGHSHVYWYRQLPEEGLKFMVYLQKENIIDESGMPKERFSAEFPKEGPSILRIQQVVRGDSAAYFCASSPPPRQDEQFFGPGTRLTVL.

The sample holds one count of this clone. The chain employs TRBV28 and TRBJ1-6; 7 nucleotides line up with TRBD1. The CDR3 has 16 residues. The V and J ends lost 5 bases and 4 bases, in that order; junction bases with no gene match: 8. Germline V CDR1 and CDR2: MDHEN, SYDVKM. This CDR3 reads CASSADRSSYNSPLHF. The CDR3 DNA reads TGTGCCAGCAGTGCGGACAGGAGTTCTTATAATTCACCCCTCCACTTT.